This TCR beta chain was sequenced during a study of CD8+CD57+ T cells in acquired aplastic anemia (dated by TCRdb to the late 2010s). A note on the overall study: Extracted DNA from sorted CD4+ and CD8+ cells averaged around 3.4 ug, ranging from about 0.17 to 30 ug. CD8+CD57+ expansion was defined as a frequency above the mean frequency observed in healthy subjects. The study at large found these results: Between patients and healthy controls, no significant difference in CD8+ Simpson's diversity was found (P=0.060). Some 27 CD8+ CDR3 sequences were found in both patients and controls but appeared to be highly expressed in patients and within the immunodominant clones of the patients.

In its sample, this clonotype was seen once. The antigen it recognizes is unknown. No base-level quality is on record; no much larger clone is a single base apart. One read alone provides weak support. Profiling of TCR beta VDJ combinations and CDR3 sequences used genomic DNA as the template. TCR repertoire sequencing was run on an Illumina HiSeq 2000. The study's own analysis went as follows. Repertoire assessment relied on Simpson's diversity index, CDR3 size and DJ length profiles, and TRBV/TRBJ rearrangement plots. Whichever DNA sequence was most abundant in the deep sequencing data was defined as the immunodominant clone. CDR3 amino acid sequences were checked for sharing across subjects and were also compared against the VDJdb database and published repertoires. Through fastp at Q25 and MiXCR, TCRdb rebuilt clones from the public reads, retaining in-frame beta chains. CDR3 protein sequences are deduplicated, and each keeps its most common genes and DNA. These V and J calls are TCRdb output, not the study's own analysis. The sample table lists 200,000 to 250,000 distinct CDR3 sequences, 60% to 80% of them with a count of one. The top ten clones comprise about 60% of the sample.

Expansion of CD8+CD57+ cells had been shown by flow cytometry in the patients chosen for sequencing. Every patient had severe acquired aplastic anemia, diagnosed using the International Study of Aplastic Anemia and Agranulocytosis and Camitta criteria. Patients had received no therapy at the time of blood sampling. In the study, sorted CD4+ and CD8+ blood T cells from patients with severe aplastic anemia and from healthy subjects underwent deep sequencing of TCR repertoires. Patients were enrolled in the USA under clinicaltrials.gov protocols 00001620, 01623167, 00001397, 00071045, 00081523 and 00961064. Ficoll-Paque density gradient centrifugation was used to isolate peripheral blood mononuclear cells. CD4+ and CD8+ T cells were sorted by FACS or magnetic beads before DNA extraction. V and J lose 5 bases and 5 bases, and a span of 12 bases separates them. The CDR1 and CDR2 encoded by the germline V gene are SGHTA and FQGNSA. The CDR3 has 13 amino acids, counting the end cysteine and phenylalanine. Of the read, only the CDR3 DNA is kept; its 39 bases are in frame from base 1.

Material for sequencing was sorted CD4+, CD8+, or CD8+CD57+ T cells (not recorded which) from PBMCs. Here the chain combines TRBV7-2 and TRBJ1-2; no D gene call is confident. This TCR was sampled from a human donor with aplastic anemia. DNA sequence: TGTGCCAGCAGCGTAGGTGCAGGATATGGCTACACCTTC. This is translated as CASSVGAGYGYTF.